A single sample gave rise to the 6 T cell receptor beta chains below, sequenced in a study of control samples from healthy donors and cancer patients. Clones were sequenced by immunoSEQ multiplex PCR, and TCRdb holds only the in-frame ones, with some missing. The table lists around 94,000 clones, about 90% of them singletons. Material: blood. These receptors originate from a woman younger than 35 in good health.

The chain joins TRBV30 to TRBJ2-7; 9 bases align to TRBD2. CDR3 length: 14 amino acids. Losses at the gene ends were 2 bases for V and 2 bases for J; bases not matched to a gene: 4. CDR1 and CDR2 from the germline V gene are GTSNPN and SVGIG (reference sequence). DNA of the CDR3: TGTGCCTGGAGTAAGACTAGCGGAGCCTACGAGCAGTACTTC. Translated, it gives CAWSKTSGAYEQYF. Full variable domain (rest looked up from reference TRBV30 and TRBJ2-7): SQTIHQWPATLVQPVGSPLSLECTVEGTSNPNLYWYRQAAGRGLQLLFYSVGIGQISSEVPQNLSASRPQDRQFILSSKKLLLSDSGFYLCAWSKTSGAYEQYFGPGTRLTVT.

The count of this clone is one. V and J are TRBV6-2 or TRBV6-3 and TRBJ2-1, with 7 bases lining up with TRBD2. The CDR3 has 16 amino acids. Germline CDR1 is MNHEY and CDR2 is SVGEGT. V lost 5 bases, J lost 0 bases, and 7 bases stayed unmatched. The CDR3 sequence is CASSVFGGSSYNEQFF. The CDR3 DNA follows: TGTGCCAGCAGTGTATTCGGGGGGAGCTCCTACAATGAGCAGTTCTTC.

The chain recombines TRBV3-1 (or the pseudogene TRBV3-2) with TRBJ1-1; possible D gene TRBD1, 6 bases. Trimming pared 3 bases from V and 1 base from J, leaving 6 bases between. The CDR3 spans 13 residues. CDR1 LGHDT and CDR2 YNNKEL come from the germline V gene (reference sequence). CDR3 sequence reads: CASSQGANTEAFF. The CDR3 DNA is TGTGCCAGCAGCCAGGGGGCGAACACTGAAGCTTTCTTT.

The chain carries TRBV11-2 and TRBJ2-5; tentatively, D is TRBD1 or TRBD2 (6 bases each). The CDR3 is 15 residues long. CDR1 and CDR2 from the germline V gene are SGHAT and FQNNGV. Trimming took off 5 bases at V and 5 bases at J, with 18 bases between the two ends. The CDR3 DNA follows: TGTGCCAGCAGCAACTTCGGGACACGGGGGGAGACCCAGTACTTC. This gives the protein CASSNFGTRGETQYF.

The rearrangement links TRBV6-6 to TRBJ2-3, with D tentatively TRBD2 (6 bases). V was pared by 11 bases and J by 4 bases, with 19 bases between. The germline V gene has CDR1 MNHNY and CDR2 SVGAGI (reference sequence). The CDR3 covers 14 residues. The CDR3 DNA reads as TGTGCCGTCCGGTTGGCGGGGTTTGCAGATACGCAGTATTTT. Its translation: CAVRLAGFADTQYF.

The chain joins TRBV9 to TRBJ2-7; D gene uncertain. Trimming shortened V by 0 bases and J by 4 bases, and 17 bases separated the two germline ends. CDR3 length: 16 residues. In germline, CDR1 is SGDLS, CDR2 YYNGEE. The CDR3 protein is CASSVDGSPVRYEQYF. The DNA of the CDR3 is TGTGCCAGCAGCGTAGATGGCTCCCCCGTCAGGTACGAGCAGTACTTC.